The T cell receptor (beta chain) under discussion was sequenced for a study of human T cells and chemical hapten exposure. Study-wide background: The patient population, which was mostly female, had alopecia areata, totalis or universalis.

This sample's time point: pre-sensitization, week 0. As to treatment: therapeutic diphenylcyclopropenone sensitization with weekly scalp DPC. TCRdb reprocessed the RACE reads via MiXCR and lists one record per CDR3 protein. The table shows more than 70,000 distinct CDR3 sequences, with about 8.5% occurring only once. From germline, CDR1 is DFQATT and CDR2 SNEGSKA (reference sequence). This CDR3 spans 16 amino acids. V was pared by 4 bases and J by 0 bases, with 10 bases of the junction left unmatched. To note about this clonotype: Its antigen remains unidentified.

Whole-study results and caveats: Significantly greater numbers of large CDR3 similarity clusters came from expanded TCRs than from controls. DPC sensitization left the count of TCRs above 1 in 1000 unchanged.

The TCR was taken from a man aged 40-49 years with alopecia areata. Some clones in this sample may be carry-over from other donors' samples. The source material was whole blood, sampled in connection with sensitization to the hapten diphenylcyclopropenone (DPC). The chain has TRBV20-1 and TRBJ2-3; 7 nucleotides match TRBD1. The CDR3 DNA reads TGCAGTGCTAAACTAAGGACAGGATTTAGCACAGATACGCAGTATTTT. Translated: CSAKLRTGFSTDTQYF.